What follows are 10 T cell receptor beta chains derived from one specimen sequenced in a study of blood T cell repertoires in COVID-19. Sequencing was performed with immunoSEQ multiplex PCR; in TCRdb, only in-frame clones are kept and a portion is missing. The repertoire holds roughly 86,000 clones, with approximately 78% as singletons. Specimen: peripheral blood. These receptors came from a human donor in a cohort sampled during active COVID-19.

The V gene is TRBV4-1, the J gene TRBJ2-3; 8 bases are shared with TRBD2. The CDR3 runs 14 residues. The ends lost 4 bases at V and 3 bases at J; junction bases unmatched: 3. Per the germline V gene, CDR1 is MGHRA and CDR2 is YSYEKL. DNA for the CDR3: TGCGCCAGCAGCCTCGGGGGGGGGACAGATACGCAGTATTTT. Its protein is CASSLGGGTDTQYF.

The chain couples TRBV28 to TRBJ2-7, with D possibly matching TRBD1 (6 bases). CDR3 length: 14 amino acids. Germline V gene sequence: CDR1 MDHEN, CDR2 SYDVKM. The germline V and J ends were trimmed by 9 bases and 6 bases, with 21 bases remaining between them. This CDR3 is CASFSFPQGSEQYF. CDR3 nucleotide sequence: TGTGCCAGTTTTTCCTTCCCACAGGGATCCGAGCAGTACTTC. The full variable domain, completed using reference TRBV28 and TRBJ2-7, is DVKVTQSSRYLVKRTGEKVFLECVQDMDHENMFWYRQDPGLGLRLIYFSYDVKMKEKGDIPEGYSVSREKKERFSLILESASTNQTSMYLCASFSFPQGSEQYFGPGTRLTVT.

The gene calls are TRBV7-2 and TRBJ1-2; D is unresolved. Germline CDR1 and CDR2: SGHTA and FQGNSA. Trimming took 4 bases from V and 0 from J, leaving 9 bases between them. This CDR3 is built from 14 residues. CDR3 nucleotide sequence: TGTGCCAGCAGCTCCACAAGTTCTAACTATGGCTACACCTTC. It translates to CASSSTSSNYGYTF.

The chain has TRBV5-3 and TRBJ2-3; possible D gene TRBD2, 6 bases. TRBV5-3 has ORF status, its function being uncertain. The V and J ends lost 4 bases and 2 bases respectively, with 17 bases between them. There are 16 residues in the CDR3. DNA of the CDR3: TGTGCCAGAAGCCCACTAGCCCAATCATTCACAGATACGCAGTATTTT. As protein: CARSPLAQSFTDTQYF.

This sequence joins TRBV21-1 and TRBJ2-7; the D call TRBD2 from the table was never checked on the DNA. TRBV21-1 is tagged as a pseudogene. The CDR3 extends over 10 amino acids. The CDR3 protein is CASSGRGQYF. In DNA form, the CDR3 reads TGTGCCAGCAGCGGCCGGGGACAGTACTTC.

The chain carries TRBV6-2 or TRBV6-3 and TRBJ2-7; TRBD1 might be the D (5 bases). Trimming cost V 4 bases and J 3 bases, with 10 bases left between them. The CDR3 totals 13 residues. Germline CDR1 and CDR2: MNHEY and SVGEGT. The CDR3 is CASSSQQGYEQYF. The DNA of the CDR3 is TGTGCCAGCAGTTCCCAGCAGGGCTACGAGCAGTACTTC.

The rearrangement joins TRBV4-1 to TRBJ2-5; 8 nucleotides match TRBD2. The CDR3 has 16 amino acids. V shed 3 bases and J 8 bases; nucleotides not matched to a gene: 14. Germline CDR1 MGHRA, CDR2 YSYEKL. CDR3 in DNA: TGCGCCAGCAGCCACGGGCAAGCGGGGGAGCTAATAACCCAGTACTTC. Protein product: CASSHGQAGELITQYF.

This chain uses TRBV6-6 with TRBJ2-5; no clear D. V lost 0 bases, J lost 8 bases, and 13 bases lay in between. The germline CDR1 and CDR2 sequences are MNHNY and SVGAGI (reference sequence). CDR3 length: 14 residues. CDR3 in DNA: TGTGCCAGCAGTTACTCCGGGTCCTACTCTACCCAGTACTTC. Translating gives CASSYSGSYSTQYF.

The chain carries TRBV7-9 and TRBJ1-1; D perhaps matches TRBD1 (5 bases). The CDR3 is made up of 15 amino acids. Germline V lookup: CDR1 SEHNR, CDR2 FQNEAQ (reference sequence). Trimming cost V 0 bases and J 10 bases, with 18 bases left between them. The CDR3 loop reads CASSLAVVAGEAAFF. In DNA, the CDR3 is TGTGCCAGCAGCTTAGCGGTTGTTGCGGGGGAGGCAGCTTTCTTT.

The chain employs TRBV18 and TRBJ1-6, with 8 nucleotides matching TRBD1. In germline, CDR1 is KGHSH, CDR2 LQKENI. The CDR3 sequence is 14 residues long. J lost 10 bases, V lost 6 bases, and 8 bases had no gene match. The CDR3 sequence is CASSRQGMDSPLHF. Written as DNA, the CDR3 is TGTGCCAGCTCTCGACAGGGGATGGACTCACCCCTCCACTTT.